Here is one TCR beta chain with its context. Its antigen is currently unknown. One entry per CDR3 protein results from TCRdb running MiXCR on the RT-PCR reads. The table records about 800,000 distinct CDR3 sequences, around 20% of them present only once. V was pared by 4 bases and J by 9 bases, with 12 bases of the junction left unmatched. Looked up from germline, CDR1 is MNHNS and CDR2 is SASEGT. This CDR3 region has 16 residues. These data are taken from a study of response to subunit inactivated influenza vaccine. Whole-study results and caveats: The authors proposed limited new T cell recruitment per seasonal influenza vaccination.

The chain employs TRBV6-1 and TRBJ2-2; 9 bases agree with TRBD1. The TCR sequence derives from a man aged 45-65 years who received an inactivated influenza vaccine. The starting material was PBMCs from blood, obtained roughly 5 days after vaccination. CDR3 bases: TGTGCCAGCAGTGCGGCCGGGACAGGGAATAGCAGGGAGCTGTTTTTT. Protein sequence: CASSAAGTGNSRELFF.